The 5 T cell receptor beta chains given below trace back to one sample, sequenced in a study of post-analysis software for immune sequencing data. Every TCR beta cDNA library bore unique molecular identifiers. TCRdb itself ran the PCR reads through MiXCR, one entry per CDR3 protein. The sample lists hundreds of thousands of distinct CDR3 sequences, under 70% seen once, with roughly 4.4% in the top ten. Study observations and caveats: Comparison of patients with controls showed about 5 TRBV segments more frequent in patients, TRBV5-6, TRBV5-1 and TRBV20-1 among them.

These TCRs' antigens remain unknown. The sequenced material came from blood. All receptors come from a girl aged 5 to 17 with multiple sclerosis.

The CDR3 DNA follows: TGTGCTAGTGGTTTGCGAGGGGGGGGTAATGAGCAGTTCTTC. Amino acids: CASGLRGGGNEQFF. The genes are TRBV12-5 and TRBJ2-1, with a possible D match to TRBD2 (7 bases). Trimming took 2 bases from V and 7 from J, leaving 12 bases between them. The germline V gene has CDR1 LGHNT and CDR2 FRNRAP. The CDR3 has 14 residues. Based on the CDR3 plus reference TRBV12-5 and TRBJ2-1, the full variable domain is DARVTQTPRHKVTEMGQEVTMRCQPILGHNTVFWYRQTMMQGLELLAYFRNRAPLDDSGMPKDRFSAEMPDATLATLKIQPSEPRDSAVYFCASGLRGGGNEQFFGPGTRLTVL.

The chain is built from TRBV29-1 and TRBJ2-5, with D tentatively TRBD1 (6 bases). V was pared by 7 bases and J by 0 bases, with 12 bases between. The germline V gene encodes CDR1 SQVTM and CDR2 ANQGSEA. This CDR3 spans 13 amino acids. This CDR3 reads CSANQGYQETQYF. In nucleotides, the CDR3 is TGCAGCGCCAACCAGGGGTACCAAGAGACCCAGTACTTC.

This rearrangement joins TRBV5-1 to TRBJ2-3; tentative D call: TRBD2 (5 bases). The V gene lost 0 bases and the J gene lost 6 bases, with 8 bases spanning the gap. From germline, CDR1 is SGHRS and CDR2 YFSETQ. The CDR3 has 13 amino acids. In DNA, the CDR3 is TGCGCCAGCAGCTTGGTCGGGGATGATACGCAGTATTTT. It translates to CASSLVGDDTQYF.

The chain is built from TRBV29-1 and TRBJ1-4; TRBD1 agrees at 9 bases. Germline CDR1 reads SQVTM; CDR2 reads ANQGSEA. V trimming: 6 bases; J trimming: 8 bases; junction bases outside the gene matches: 10. There are 14 residues in the CDR3. CDR3 loop: CSVVDRGRNEKLFF. CDR3 nucleotides: TGCAGCGTAGTGGACAGGGGAAGAAACGAAAAACTGTTTTTT.

The chain is built from TRBV10-3 and TRBJ1-2; 7 nucleotides agree with TRBD1. Germline CDR1 and CDR2: ENHRY and SYGVKD. Trimming at V came to 5 bases and at J to 4 bases, leaving 7 bases not matched to a gene. The CDR3 has 14 residues. CDR3 sequence reads: CAISWDRGIYGYTF. The CDR3 bases are TGTGCCATCAGTTGGGACAGAGGAATCTATGGCTACACCTTC.